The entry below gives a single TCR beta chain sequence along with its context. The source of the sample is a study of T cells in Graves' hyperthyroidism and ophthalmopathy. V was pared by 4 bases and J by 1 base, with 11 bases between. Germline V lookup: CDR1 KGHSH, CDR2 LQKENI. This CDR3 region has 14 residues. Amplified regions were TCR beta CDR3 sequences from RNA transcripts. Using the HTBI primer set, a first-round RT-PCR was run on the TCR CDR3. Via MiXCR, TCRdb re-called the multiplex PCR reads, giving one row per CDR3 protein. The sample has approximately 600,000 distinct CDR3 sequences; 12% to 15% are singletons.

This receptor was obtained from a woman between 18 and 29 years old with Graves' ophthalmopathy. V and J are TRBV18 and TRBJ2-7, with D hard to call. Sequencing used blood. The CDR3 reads CASSLSTESYEQYF. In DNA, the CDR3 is TGTGCCAGCTCACTATCGACGGAATCCTACGAGCAGTACTTC. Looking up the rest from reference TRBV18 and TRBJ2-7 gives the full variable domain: NAGVMQNPRHLVRRRGQEARLRCSPMKGHSHVYWYRQLPEEGLKFMVYLQKENIIDESGMPKERFSAEFPKEGPSILRIQQVVRGDSAAYFCASSLSTESYEQYFGPGTRLTVT.